This T cell receptor beta chain stems from a study of post-analysis software for immune sequencing data. Study-wide context: The disease courses spanned relapsing-remitting, secondary progressive and progressive-relapsing forms of multiple sclerosis. Broader study findings: Normalized Chao1 diversity was significantly lower in multiple sclerosis patients than in controls. In patients, TRBV5-6, TRBV5-1 and TRBV20-1 belonged to five TRBV segments found more frequently than in controls. Same-batch samples co-clustered strongly by F measure.

Trimming took off 3 bases at V and 5 bases at J, with 17 bases between the two ends. CDR3 length: 16 amino acids. CDR1 is SGHRS, CDR2 YFSETQ, per germline. Points on this clonotype: Its antigen is not known.

Prepared TCR beta cDNA libraries contained unique molecular identifiers. TCRdb redid the calling of the PCR reads with MiXCR, one entry per CDR3 protein. The sample consists of roughly 400,000 distinct CDR3 sequences, about 40% of them appearing once. The sequencing input was blood. The TCR comes from a girl aged 2 to 9 with multiple sclerosis. This chain uses TRBV5-1 with TRBJ1-4; no firm D call. CDR3 sequence: CASSSGTLNRNEKLFF. The CDR3 DNA follows: TGCGCCAGCAGCTCAGGCACCTTGAACAGAAATGAAAAACTGTTTTTT. Complete variable domain (other parts from reference TRBV5-1 and TRBJ1-4): KAGVTQTPRYLIKTRGQQVTLSCSPISGHRSVSWYQQTPGQGLQFLFEYFSETQRNKGNFPGRFSGRQFSNSRSEMNVSTLELGDSALYLCASSSGTLNRNEKLFFGSGTQLSVL.